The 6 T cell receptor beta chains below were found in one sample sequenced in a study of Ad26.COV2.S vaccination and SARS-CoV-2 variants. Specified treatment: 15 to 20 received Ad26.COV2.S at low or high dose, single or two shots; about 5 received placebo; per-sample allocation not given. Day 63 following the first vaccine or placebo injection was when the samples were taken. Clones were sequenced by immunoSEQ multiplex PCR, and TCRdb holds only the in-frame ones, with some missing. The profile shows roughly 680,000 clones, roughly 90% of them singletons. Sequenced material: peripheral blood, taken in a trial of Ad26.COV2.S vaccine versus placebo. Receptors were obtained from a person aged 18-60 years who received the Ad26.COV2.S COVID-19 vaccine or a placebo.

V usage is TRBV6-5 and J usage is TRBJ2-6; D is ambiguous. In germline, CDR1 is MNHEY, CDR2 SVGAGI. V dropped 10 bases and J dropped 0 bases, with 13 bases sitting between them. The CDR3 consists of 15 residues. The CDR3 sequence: CATRQPFSGANVLTF. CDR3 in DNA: TGTGCCACTAGGCAACCGTTCTCTGGGGCCAACGTCCTGACTTTC.

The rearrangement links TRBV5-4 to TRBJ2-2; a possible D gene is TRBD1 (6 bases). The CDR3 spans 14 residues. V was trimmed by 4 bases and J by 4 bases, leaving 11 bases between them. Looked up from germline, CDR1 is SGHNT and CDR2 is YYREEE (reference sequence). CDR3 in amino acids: CASSLGTSTGELFF. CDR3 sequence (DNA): TGTGCCAGCAGCCTCGGGACAAGCACCGGGGAGCTGTTTTTT. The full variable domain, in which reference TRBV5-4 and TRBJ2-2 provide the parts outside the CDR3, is ETGVTQSPTHLIKTRGQQVTLRCSSQSGHNTVSWYQQALGQGPQFIFQYYREEENGRGNFPPRFSGLQFPNYSSELNVNALELDDSALYLCASSLGTSTGELFFGEGSRLTVL.

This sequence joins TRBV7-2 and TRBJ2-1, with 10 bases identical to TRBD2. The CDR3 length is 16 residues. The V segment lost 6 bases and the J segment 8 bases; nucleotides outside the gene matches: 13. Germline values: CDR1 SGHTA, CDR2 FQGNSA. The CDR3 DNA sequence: TGTGCCAGCAGACCGTCTCTAGCGGGAGTTGGCCATGAGCAGTTCTTC. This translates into CASRPSLAGVGHEQFF.

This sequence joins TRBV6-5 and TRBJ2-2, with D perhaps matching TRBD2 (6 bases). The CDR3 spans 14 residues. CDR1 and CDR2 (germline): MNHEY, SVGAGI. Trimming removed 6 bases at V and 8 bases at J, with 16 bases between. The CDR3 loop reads CASSRGSPTGELFF. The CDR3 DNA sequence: TGTGCCAGCAGCCGGGGGAGTCCGACGGGGGAGCTGTTTTTT.

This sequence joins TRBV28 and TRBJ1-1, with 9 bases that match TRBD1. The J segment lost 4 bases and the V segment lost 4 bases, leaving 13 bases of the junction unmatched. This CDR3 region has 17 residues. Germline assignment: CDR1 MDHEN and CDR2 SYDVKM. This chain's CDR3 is CASSSMGQGGKGTEAFF. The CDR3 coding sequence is TGTGCCAGCAGTTCCATGGGACAGGGAGGAAAAGGCACTGAAGCTTTCTTT.

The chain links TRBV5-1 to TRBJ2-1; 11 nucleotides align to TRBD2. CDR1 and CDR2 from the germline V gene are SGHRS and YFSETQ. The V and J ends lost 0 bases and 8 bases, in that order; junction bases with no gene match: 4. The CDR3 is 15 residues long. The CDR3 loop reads CASSLALAGVDEQFF. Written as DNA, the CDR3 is TGCGCCAGCAGCTTGGCACTAGCGGGAGTTGATGAGCAGTTCTTC.